This T cell receptor (beta chain) was identified in a study of identical twins (dated by TCRdb to about 2016). Study-level background: To test whether fetal clonotypes persist, the study used deep sequencing on TCR alpha and beta repertoires from monozygotic twins, unrelated adults of various ages, and cord blood. Replicate twin experiments were performed at different times using different library preparation protocols to rule out contamination. Paper-wide results and their limitations: Zero-insertion analyses could be partly confounded by invariant T cells such as MAIT and iNKT, though diverse VJ usage argued against such confounding for most clonotypes. Conclusions relied on cross-sectional statistical analysis, since the same donors could not be followed over many years. Excess twin sharing in beta out-of-frame sequences was weaker because fewer shared sequences lowered the signal-to-noise ratio. Compared with coincidental sharing between unrelated individuals, an excess of low generation-probability sequences was observed among out-of-frame TCR alpha sequences shared between twins. Fewer insertions were carried by abundant cord blood beta clonotypes, a similar but weaker trend appeared in young adult naive repertoires, and no such trend appeared in memory repertoires. Out-of-frame TCR alpha sharing in monozygotic twins was systematically underestimated by recombination models, whereas sharing between unrelated individuals was in agreement with the recombination models.

The germline V gene (reference sequence) sets CDR1 to SEHNR and CDR2 to FQNEAQ. There are 15 amino acids in the CDR3, from cysteine to phenylalanine inclusive. Solely the CDR3 DNA is kept, with 45 bases framed from the first base. V loses 5 bases at its end and J loses 4 bases; junction bases beyond the gene matches: 6. The library was produced with 5' RACE. Sequencing was carried out with an Illumina HiSeq 2000. Template switching added a universal primer binding site, and the final cDNA carried a unique molecular identifier that allowed TCR cDNA molecules to be counted accurately. First-strand cDNA for TCR alpha and beta chains was synthesized from specific primers in the conserved constant-segment region. To control for contamination, each cDNA library was double barcoded with a SMART-Mk sample barcode plus Illumina barcodes. Two successive PCR steps introduced TruSeq adapter sequences along with Illumina sample barcodes. TCR alpha and beta cDNA libraries were sequenced on the Illumina HiSeq platform with custom primers. The source study handled its data this way. MiGEC processed the raw reads to extract unique molecular identifiers, while MiXCR was used to determine the CDR3 positions. For each individual, recombination models were inferred using an EM algorithm with the repgenHMM and IGoR tools. Shared clonotypes were analyzed with the tcR package in R, and sharing was normalized by the product of cloneset sizes. To study raw recombination free of thymic and clonal selection effects, out-of-frame nonproductive sequences were analyzed. The public reads were reanalyzed by TCRdb: fastp trimming at Q25, MiXCR alignment, in-frame beta chains only. Every distinct CDR3 protein forms one entry, paired with its most common genes and DNA. TCRdb's processing, not the authors' own work, is the source of the V and J calls. The sample profile shows fewer than 550,000 distinct CDR3 sequences; roughly an eighth of them were found once. The ten largest clones take up approximately 1% of the sample.

Only healthy Caucasian donors were included. The twin cohort consisted of three pairs of female monozygotic twins, all aged 18 to 29 years. Positive isolation kits from Invitrogen were used to isolate the CD4+ and CD8+ T cell populations. This clonotype appeared a few times. Which antigen it targets is not known. Per-nucleotide qualities are absent, and no much larger clonotype sits a single base away. The data were also submitted as part of a second study, on yellow fever vaccine responses in identical twins. As that second paper reports: According to the authors, the vaccine-induced T cell response in identical twins seemed to be partly convergent and partly specific to each individual. The study precisely tracked vaccine-responding T cell clones in identical twins.

The sequence links TRBV7-9 to TRBJ2-2; 8 bases in between match TRBD1. The material sequenced was CD4+ T cells sorted from blood. The receptor comes from a woman between 18 and 29 years old in good health. CDR3 protein: CASSDGQGTTGELFF. The sequence in DNA is TGTGCCAGCAGCGACGGACAGGGAACCACCGGGGAGCTGTTTTTT.